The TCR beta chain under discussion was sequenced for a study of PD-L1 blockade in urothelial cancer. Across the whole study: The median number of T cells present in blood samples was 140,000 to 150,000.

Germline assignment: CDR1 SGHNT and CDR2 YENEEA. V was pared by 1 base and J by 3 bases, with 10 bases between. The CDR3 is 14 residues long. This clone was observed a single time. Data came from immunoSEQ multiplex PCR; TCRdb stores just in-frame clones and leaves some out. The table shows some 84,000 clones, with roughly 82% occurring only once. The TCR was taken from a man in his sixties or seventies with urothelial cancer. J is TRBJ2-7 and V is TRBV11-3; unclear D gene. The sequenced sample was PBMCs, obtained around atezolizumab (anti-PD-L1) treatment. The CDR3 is CASSLGAASYEQYF. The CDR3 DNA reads TGTGCCAGCAGCTTAGGGGCAGCAAGCTACGAGCAGTACTTC.